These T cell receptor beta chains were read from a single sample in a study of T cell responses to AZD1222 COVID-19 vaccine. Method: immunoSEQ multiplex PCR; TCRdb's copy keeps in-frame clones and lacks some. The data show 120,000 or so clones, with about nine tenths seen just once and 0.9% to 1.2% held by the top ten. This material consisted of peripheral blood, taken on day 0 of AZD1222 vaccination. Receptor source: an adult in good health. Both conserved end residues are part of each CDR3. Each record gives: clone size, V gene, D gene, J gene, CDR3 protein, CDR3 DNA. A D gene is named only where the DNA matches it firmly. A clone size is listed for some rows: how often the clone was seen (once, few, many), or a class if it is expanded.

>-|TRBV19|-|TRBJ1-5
CASSMMAGPNQPQHF
TGTGCCAGTAGTATGATGGCAGGGCCGAATCAGCCCCAGCATTTT
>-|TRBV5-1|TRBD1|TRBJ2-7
CASSSHGQGAGEQYF
TGCGCCAGCAGCTCACACGGACAGGGGGCGGGTGAGCAGTACTTC
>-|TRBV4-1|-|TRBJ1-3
CASSQLGGNTIYF
TGCGCCAGCAGCCAACTGGGAGGAAACACCATATATTTT
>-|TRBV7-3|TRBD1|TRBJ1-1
CASSPQPTGGHTEAFF
TGTGCCAGCAGCCCGCAACCGACAGGGGGCCACACTGAAGCTTTCTTT
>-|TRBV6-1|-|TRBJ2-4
CASSGGPGLAKNIQYF
TGTGCCAGCAGTGGGGGACCGGGACTAGCCAAAAACATTCAGTACTTC
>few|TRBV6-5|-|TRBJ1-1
CASSSSLGNTEAFF
TGTGCCAGCAGTTCGTCTCTGGGGAACACTGAAGCTTTCTTT
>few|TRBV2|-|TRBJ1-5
CASWGRGNQPQHF
TGTGCCAGTTGGGGCAGGGGCAATCAGCCCCAGCATTTT
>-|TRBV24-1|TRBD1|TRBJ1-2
CATSDPTGGGYGYTF
TGTGCCACCAGTGACCCGACAGGGGGCGGATATGGCTACACCTTC
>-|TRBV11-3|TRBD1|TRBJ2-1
CASSPGQSYNEQFF
TGTGCCAGCAGCCCGGGACAGTCCTACAATGAGCAGTTCTTC
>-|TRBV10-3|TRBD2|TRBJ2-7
CAIVRATTSGSINEQYF
TGTGCCATCGTAAGAGCCACAACTAGCGGGAGTATCAACGAGCAGTACTTC
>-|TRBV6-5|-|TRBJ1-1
CASSPRSTEAFF
TGTGCCAGCAGTCCGCGGTCGACTGAAGCTTTCTTT
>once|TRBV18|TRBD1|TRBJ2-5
CASSARQGAGETQYF
TGTGCCAGCTCAGCGCGACAGGGGGCAGGAGAGACCCAGTACTTC
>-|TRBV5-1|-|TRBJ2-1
CASSPPASEQFF
TGCGCCAGCAGCCCCCCCGCGAGTGAGCAGTTCTTC
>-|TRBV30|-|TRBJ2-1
CAWSKTFFPSSGTGRYNEQFF
TGTGCCTGGAGCAAAACCTTCTTCCCCTCCTCCGGGACGGGGAGATACAATGAGCAGTTCTTC
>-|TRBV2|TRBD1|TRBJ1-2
CASSTGQTYGYTF
TGTGCCAGCAGTACGGGACAGACCTATGGCTACACCTTC
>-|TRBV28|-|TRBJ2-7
CASSFNWWGGKEQYF
TGTGCCAGCAGTTTTAATTGGTGGGGAGGTAAGGAGCAGTACTTC
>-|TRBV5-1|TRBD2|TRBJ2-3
CASRWAGGGEDTQYF
TGCGCCAGCAGATGGGCGGGAGGAGGTGAGGATACGCAGTATTTT
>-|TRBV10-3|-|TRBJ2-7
CAISSSAGTSYEQYF
TGTGCCATCAGTTCATCCGCGGGCACCTCCTACGAGCAGTACTTC
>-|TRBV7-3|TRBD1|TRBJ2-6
CASSLSFRGPHPGGNVLTF
TGTGCCAGCAGCTTAAGTTTCAGAGGACCCCACCCAGGGGGCAACGTCCTGACTTTC
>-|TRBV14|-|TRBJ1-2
CASSQDKSGQSTFSNYGYTF
TGTGCCAGCAGCCAAGATAAGTCCGGACAGAGTACCTTTTCTAACTATGGCTACACCTTC
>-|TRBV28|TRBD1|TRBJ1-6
CASSAYRGRFSMPLHF
TGTGCCAGCAGCGCTTACAGGGGGCGGTTTAGTATGCCCCTCCACTTT
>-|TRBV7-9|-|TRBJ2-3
CASSLDHSTDTQYF
TGTGCCAGCAGCTTAGACCACAGCACAGATACGCAGTATTTT
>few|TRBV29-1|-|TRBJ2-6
CSVGLNSGANVLTF
TGCAGCGTTGGTTTGAACTCTGGGGCCAACGTCCTGACTTTC
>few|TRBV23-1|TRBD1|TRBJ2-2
CARTGGKTGELFF
TGCGCCAGGACAGGGGGTAAAACCGGGGAGCTGTTTTTT
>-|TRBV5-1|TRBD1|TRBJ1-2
CASSLGTGGYGYTF
TGCGCCAGCAGCTTGGGGACAGGGGGCTATGGCTACACCTTC
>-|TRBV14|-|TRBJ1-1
CASSQGFLTEAFF
TGTGCCAGCAGCCAAGGGTTCTTGACTGAAGCTTTCTTT
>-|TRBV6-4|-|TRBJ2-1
CASSLRVGNEQFF
TGTGCCAGCAGTTTAAGGGTAGGGAATGAGCAGTTCTTC
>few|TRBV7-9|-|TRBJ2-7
CASTPTGQPYEQYF
TGTGCCAGCACCCCCACTGGACAGCCCTACGAGCAGTACTTC
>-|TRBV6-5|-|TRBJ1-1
CASRLVGTEAFF
TGTGCCAGCAGATTGGTAGGCACTGAAGCTTTCTTT
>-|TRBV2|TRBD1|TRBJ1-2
CASFLDRDGEYYGYTF
TGTGCCAGCTTTTTGGACAGGGATGGAGAGTACTATGGCTACACCTTC
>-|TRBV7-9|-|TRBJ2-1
CASSQLSPPEGNEQFF
TGTGCCAGCAGCCAACTAAGCCCCCCAGAGGGCAATGAGCAGTTCTTC
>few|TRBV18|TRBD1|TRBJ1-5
CASSPGQGANQPQHF
TGTGCCAGCTCACCGGGGCAGGGGGCGAATCAGCCCCAGCATTTT
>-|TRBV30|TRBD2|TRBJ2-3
CAWSAGLAGGPDTQYF
TGTGCCTGGAGTGCGGGACTAGCGGGAGGGCCAGATACGCAGTATTTT
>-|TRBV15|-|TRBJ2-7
CATSGDTYEQYF
TGTGCCACCAGCGGCGACACCTACGAGCAGTACTTC
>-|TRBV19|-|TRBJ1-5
CASSRGTNNQPQHF
TGTGCCAGTAGTAGGGGGACCAACAATCAGCCCCAGCATTTT
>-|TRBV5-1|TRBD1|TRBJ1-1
CASSSNIRTGGNTEAFF
TGCGCCAGCAGCTCAAACATCCGGACAGGGGGGAACACTGAAGCTTTCTTT
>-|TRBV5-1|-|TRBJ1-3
CASSAGQLSGNTIYF
TGCGCCAGCAGCGCCGGACAGCTATCTGGAAACACCATATATTTT
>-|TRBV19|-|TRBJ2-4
CASSMDLIAKNIQYF
TGTGCCAGTAGTATGGATCTTATAGCCAAAAACATTCAGTACTTC
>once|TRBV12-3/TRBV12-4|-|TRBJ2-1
CASREAAYNEQFF
TGTGCCAGCAGGGAAGCGGCCTACAATGAGCAGTTCTTC
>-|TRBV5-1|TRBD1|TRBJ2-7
CASTNGQGGSYEQYF
TGCGCCAGCACCAATGGACAGGGGGGATCATACGAGCAGTACTTC
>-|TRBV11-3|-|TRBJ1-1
CASSPGGGAVEAFF
TGTGCCAGCAGCCCCGGGGGCGGCGCGGTTGAAGCTTTCTTT
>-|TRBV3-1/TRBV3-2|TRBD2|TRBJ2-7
CASSQAGGAAYEQYF
TGTGCCAGCAGCCAAGCGGGGGGTGCCGCCTACGAGCAGTACTTC